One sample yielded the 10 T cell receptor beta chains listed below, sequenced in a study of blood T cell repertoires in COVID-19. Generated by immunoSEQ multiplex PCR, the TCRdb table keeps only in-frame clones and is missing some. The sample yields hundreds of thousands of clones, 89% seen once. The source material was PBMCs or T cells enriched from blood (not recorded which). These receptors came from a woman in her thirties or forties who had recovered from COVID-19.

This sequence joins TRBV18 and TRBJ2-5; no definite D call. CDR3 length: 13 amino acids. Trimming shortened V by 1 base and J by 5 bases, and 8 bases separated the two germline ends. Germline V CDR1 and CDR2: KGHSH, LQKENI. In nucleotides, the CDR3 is TGTGCCAGCTCACCACATATTGAGGAGACCCAGTACTTC. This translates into CASSPHIEETQYF.

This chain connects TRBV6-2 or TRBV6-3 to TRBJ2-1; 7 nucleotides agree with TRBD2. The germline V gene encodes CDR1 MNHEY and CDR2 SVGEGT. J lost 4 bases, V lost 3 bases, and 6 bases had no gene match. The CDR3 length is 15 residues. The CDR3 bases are TGTGCCAGCAGTTATGGCGGGGGATTTTACAATGAGCAGTTCTTC. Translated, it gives CASSYGGGFYNEQFF.

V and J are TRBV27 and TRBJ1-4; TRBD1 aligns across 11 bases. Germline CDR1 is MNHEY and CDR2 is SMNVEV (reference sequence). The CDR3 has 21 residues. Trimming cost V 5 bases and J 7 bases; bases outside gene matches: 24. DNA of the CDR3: TGTGCCAGCAGTCGTTACTTCCAATCCGGAGGACAGGGGGCGGCGGGTGAAAAACTGTTTTTT. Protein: CASSRYFQSGGQGAAGEKLFF.

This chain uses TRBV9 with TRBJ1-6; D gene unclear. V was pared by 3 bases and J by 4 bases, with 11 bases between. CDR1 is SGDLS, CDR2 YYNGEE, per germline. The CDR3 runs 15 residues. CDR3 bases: TGTGCCAGCAGCGCCACCCACGGTTATAATTCACCCCTCCACTTT. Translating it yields CASSATHGYNSPLHF.

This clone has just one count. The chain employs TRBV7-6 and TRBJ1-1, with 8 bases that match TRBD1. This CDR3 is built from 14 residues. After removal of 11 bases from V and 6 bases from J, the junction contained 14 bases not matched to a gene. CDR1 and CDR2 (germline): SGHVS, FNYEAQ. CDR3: CASGQGLNSPEAFF. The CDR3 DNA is TGTGCCTCAGGACAGGGTCTAAATTCGCCTGAAGCTTTCTTT.

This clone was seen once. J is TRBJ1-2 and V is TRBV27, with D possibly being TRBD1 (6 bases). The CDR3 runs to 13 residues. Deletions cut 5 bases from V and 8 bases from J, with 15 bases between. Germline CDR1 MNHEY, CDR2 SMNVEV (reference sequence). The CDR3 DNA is TGTGCCAGCAGTGGCACAGGGTATGGAGGCTACACCTTC. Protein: CASSGTGYGGYTF.

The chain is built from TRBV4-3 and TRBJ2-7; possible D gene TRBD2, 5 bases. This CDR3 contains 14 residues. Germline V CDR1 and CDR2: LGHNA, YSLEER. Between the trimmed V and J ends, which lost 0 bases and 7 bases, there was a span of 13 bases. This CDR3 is CASSQDGGALEQYF. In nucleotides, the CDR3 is TGCGCCAGCAGCCAAGATGGAGGTGCCCTGGAGCAGTACTTC.

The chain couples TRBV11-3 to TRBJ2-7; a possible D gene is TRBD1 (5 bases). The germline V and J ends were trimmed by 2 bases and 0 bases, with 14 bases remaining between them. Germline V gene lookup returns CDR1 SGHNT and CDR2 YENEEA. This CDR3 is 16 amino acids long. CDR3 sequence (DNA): TGTGCCAGCAGCTTAAGGGGCGGTCTGAGCTCCTACGAGCAGTACTTC. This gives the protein CASSLRGGLSSYEQYF.

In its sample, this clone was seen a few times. The CDR3 DNA follows: TGTGCCAGTAGTCTCACGAGGGCGGCCCCCTCCTACGAGCAGTACTTC. Protein sequence: CASSLTRAAPSYEQYF. This chain joins TRBV19 and TRBJ2-7, with D perhaps matching TRBD2 (5 bases). The V and J ends lost 5 bases and 0 bases respectively, with 17 bases between them. The length of the CDR3 is 16 residues. Germline-derived CDR1 and CDR2 are LNHDA and SQIVND (reference sequence).

The CDR3 is CASSPVQGWETQYF. The CDR3 DNA reads as TGTGCCAGCAGCCCTGTACAGGGGTGGGAGACCCAGTACTTC. The rearrangement uses TRBV11-3 and TRBJ2-5; TRBD1 matches at 7 bases. The CDR3 extends over 14 amino acids. The germline V gene encodes CDR1 SGHNT and CDR2 YENEEA. After removal of 5 bases from V and 5 bases from J, the junction contained 8 bases not matched to a gene.